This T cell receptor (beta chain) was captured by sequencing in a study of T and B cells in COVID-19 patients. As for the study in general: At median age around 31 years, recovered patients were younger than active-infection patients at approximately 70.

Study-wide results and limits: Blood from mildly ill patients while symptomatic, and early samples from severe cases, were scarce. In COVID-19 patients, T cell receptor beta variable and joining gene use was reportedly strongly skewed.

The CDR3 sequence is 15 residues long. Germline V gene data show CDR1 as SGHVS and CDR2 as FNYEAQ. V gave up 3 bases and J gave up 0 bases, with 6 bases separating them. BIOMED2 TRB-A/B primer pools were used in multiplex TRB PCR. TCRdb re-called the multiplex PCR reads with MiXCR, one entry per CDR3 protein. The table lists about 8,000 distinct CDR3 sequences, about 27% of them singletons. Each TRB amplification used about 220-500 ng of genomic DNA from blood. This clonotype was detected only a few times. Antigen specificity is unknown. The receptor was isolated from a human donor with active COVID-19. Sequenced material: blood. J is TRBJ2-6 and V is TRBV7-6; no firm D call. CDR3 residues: CASSFGGSGANVLTF. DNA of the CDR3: TGTGCCAGCAGCTTCGGCGGCTCTGGGGCCAACGTCCTGACTTTC.